Listed here are 16 T cell receptor beta chains from one sample, sequenced in a study of blood T cell repertoires in COVID-19. Sequencing was performed with immunoSEQ multiplex PCR; in TCRdb, only in-frame clones are kept and a portion is missing. Of about 30,000 clones in the sample, about 87% were seen once. Sample: peripheral blood. These receptors were obtained from a human donor in a cohort sampled during active COVID-19. The donor label of this sample is uncertain.

The chain joins TRBV7-3 to TRBJ2-3; 9 positions agree with TRBD2. CDR1 is SGHTA, CDR2 FQGTGA, per germline. V gave up 5 bases and J gave up 1 base; unmatched junction bases: 10. The CDR3 has 17 amino acids. The CDR3 is CASSPAGRLAGTDTQYF. CDR3 DNA sequence: TGTGCCAGCAGCCCTGCCGGCCGACTAGCGGGCACAGATACGCAGTATTTT.

V gene TRBV3-1 (or the pseudogene TRBV3-2) combines with J gene TRBJ2-3; TRBD2 is a possible D gene (6 bases). The CDR3 covers 14 residues. Trimming cost V 3 bases and J 2 bases, with 9 bases left between them. The V gene's germline CDR1 is LGHDT and CDR2 YNNKEL (reference sequence). CDR3 DNA: TGTGCCAGCAGCCATGGCGGGATCACAGATACGCAGTATTTT. This sequence encodes CASSHGGITDTQYF.

The chain couples TRBV3-1 (or the pseudogene TRBV3-2) to TRBJ2-3, with 8 bases identical to TRBD2. Germline V CDR1 and CDR2: LGHDT, YNNKEL (reference sequence). J was trimmed by 5 bases and V by 1 base; bases with no gene match: 8. There are 16 residues in the CDR3. CDR3 residues: CASSQVSGRVGDTQYF. DNA for the CDR3: TGTGCCAGCAGCCAAGTGTCCGGGAGGGTGGGAGATACGCAGTATTTT.

Concerning this clone: The junction does not match germline at one end; this may be a read error. The genes are TRBV13 and TRBJ2-1, with TRBD1 matching over 7 bases. Germline loops: CDR1 PRHDT, CDR2 FYEKMQ (reference sequence). The CDR3 length is 14 residues. The CDR3 region is CTSRLGTARNEQFF. Written as DNA, the CDR3 is TGTACCAGCAGGCTCGGGACAGCCCGAAATGAGCAGTTCTTC.

V gene TRBV23-1 combines with J gene TRBJ2-5; 8 bases are a match to TRBD2. TRBV23-1 is marked as an open reading frame, function uncertain. This CDR3 is 15 amino acids long. J lost 5 bases, V lost 4 bases, and 9 bases had no gene match. CDR3 region: CASSLSSGRRETQYF. CDR3 nucleotide sequence: TGCGCCAGCAGTCTATCCAGCGGGAGAAGGGAGACCCAGTACTTC.

The chain recombines TRBV30 with TRBJ2-1; D ambiguous. Germline CDR1 GTSNPN, CDR2 SVGIG (reference sequence). V was cut by 4 bases and J by 5 bases, with 12 bases left in between. This CDR3 is 13 amino acids long. The CDR3 region has the DNA TGTGCCTGGACCTCACACCGGGACAATGAGCAGTTCTTC. It codes for CAWTSHRDNEQFF.

This chain connects TRBV3-1 (or the pseudogene TRBV3-2) to TRBJ2-5; D perhaps matches TRBD2 (5 bases). The germline gives CDR1 LGHDT, CDR2 YNNKEL (reference sequence). This CDR3 is built from 14 residues. The germline V and J ends were trimmed by 1 base and 5 bases, with 11 bases remaining between them. The DNA for the CDR3 is TGTGCCAGCAGCCAAGGAATTGGGGAGGAGACCCAGTACTTC. Amino acid sequence: CASSQGIGEETQYF.

The chain couples TRBV10-3 to TRBJ1-3; D is undetermined. The CDR3 covers 15 residues. Trimming removed 6 bases from V and 1 base from J, with 13 bases in between. Germline V lookup: CDR1 ENHRY, CDR2 SYGVKD. The CDR3 bases are TGTGCCATCAGGGGGTCCGGAGGGTCTGGAAACACCATATATTTT. Translating it yields CAIRGSGGSGNTIYF.

The V and J genes are TRBV19 and TRBJ2-6; 10 positions agree with TRBD2. CDR1 and CDR2 from the germline V gene are LNHDA and SQIVND (reference sequence). Unmatched junction bases numbered 5, after V lost 5 bases and J lost 4 bases. CDR3 size: 16 residues. Here the CDR3 DNA reads TGTGCCAGTAGTGTACTAGCGGGGTACGGGGCCAACGTCCTGACTTTC. It codes for CASSVLAGYGANVLTF.

The chain is built from TRBV2 and TRBJ2-3; D perhaps matches TRBD2 (5 bases). V was trimmed by 10 bases and J by 0 bases, leaving 14 bases between them. Per germline, CDR1 SNHLY and CDR2 FYNNEI. CDR3 length: 14 residues. The DNA of the CDR3 is TGTGCCACCTTATTAGCGCTAAGCACAGATACGCAGTATTTT. Residues: CATLLALSTDTQYF.

The J gene is TRBJ2-7, the V gene TRBV27; 7 bases fit TRBD1. This CDR3 spans 13 amino acids. The germline V gene encodes CDR1 MNHEY and CDR2 SMNVEV (reference sequence). The ends lost 4 bases at V and 4 bases at J; junction bases unmatched: 4. The CDR3 loop reads CASSSLTGYEQYF. Here the CDR3 DNA reads TGTGCCAGCAGTTCACTGACAGGGTACGAGCAGTACTTC.

Of note for this clone: At one end the junction does not follow the germline gene, possibly because of a read error. The rearrangement uses TRBV7-7 and TRBJ2-3; D is possibly TRBD1 (5 bases). The CDR3 extends over 15 amino acids. Looked up from germline, CDR1 is SSHAT and CDR2 is FNYEAQ (reference sequence). CDR3 nucleotides: TGTGCTAGCAGCCCAGGGCAGGATATCACAGATACGCAGTATTTT. As protein: CASSPGQDITDTQYF.

This clone was found once. This chain links TRBV10-3 with TRBJ2-1; TRBD2 matches 10 bases. The CDR3 covers 16 residues. The germline gives CDR1 ENHRY, CDR2 SYGVKD. Trimming at V came to 4 bases and at J to 9 bases, leaving 12 bases not matched to a gene. The CDR3 here is CAISVGSAGGPGEQFF. CDR3 bases: TGTGCCATCAGTGTGGGTTCAGCGGGAGGGCCCGGTGAGCAGTTCTTC.

The V call is TRBV28, the J call TRBJ2-2; D perhaps matches TRBD2 (6 bases). Germline CDR1 reads MDHEN; CDR2 reads SYDVKM. Trimming took off 7 bases at V and 6 bases at J, with 12 bases between the two ends. This CDR3 contains 13 residues. The CDR3 loop reads CASILRDSGELFF. In nucleotides, the CDR3 is TGTGCCAGCATACTAAGGGACTCCGGGGAGCTGTTTTTT. Drawing the rest from reference TRBV28 and TRBJ2-2, the complete variable domain is DVKVTQSSRYLVKRTGEKVFLECVQDMDHENMFWYRQDPGLGLRLIYFSYDVKMKEKGDIPEGYSVSREKKERFSLILESASTNQTSMYLCASILRDSGELFFGEGSRLTVL.

The chain recombines TRBV5-4 with TRBJ2-1; D may be TRBD1 (5 bases). The germline V and J ends were trimmed by 0 bases and 5 bases, with 9 bases remaining between them. This CDR3 has 14 residues. The germline gives CDR1 SGHNT, CDR2 YYREEE (reference sequence). CDR3 sequence (DNA): TGTGCCAGCAGCTTGGTGGACAATGACAATGAGCAGTTCTTC. Protein: CASSLVDNDNEQFF.

J is TRBJ2-5 and V is TRBV4-1; TRBD1 might be the D (5 bases). The length of the CDR3 is 13 residues. CDR1 is MGHRA and CDR2 is YSYEKL in the germline V gene. V gave up 4 bases and J gave up 1 base, with 7 bases separating them. CDR3 amino acids: CASSRGFQETQYF. The CDR3 DNA follows: TGCGCCAGCAGCCGGGGCTTCCAAGAGACCCAGTACTTC.